The 18 T cell receptor beta chains reported below all come from one sample, sequenced in a study of blood T cell repertoires in COVID-19. Here immunoSEQ multiplex PCR was the method, and the copy in TCRdb shows in-frame clones only, minus some. The sample includes about 240,000 clones, approximately 86% of them seen just once. Sequencing was done on a sample of PBMCs or T cells enriched from blood (not recorded which). Source of these receptors: a woman aged 30 to 39 with acute COVID-19.

CDR3 nucleotide sequence: TGTGCCAGTAGGGACTTTAGCAATCAGCCCCAGCATTTT. This encodes CASRDFSNQPQHF. This chain links TRBV19 with TRBJ1-5; D remains ambiguous. This CDR3 region has 13 residues. Germline lookup yields CDR1 LNHDA and CDR2 SQIVND (reference sequence). Trimming shortened V by 6 bases and J by 0 bases, and 6 bases separated the two germline ends.

The gene calls are TRBV5-5 and TRBJ2-6; D gene uncertain. V gave up 0 bases and J gave up 4 bases, with 11 bases separating them. This CDR3 has 16 residues. The germline gives CDR1 SGHKS, CDR2 YYEKEE (reference sequence). The CDR3 reads CASSLAPQAGANVLTF. The CDR3 DNA is TGTGCCAGCAGCTTGGCCCCGCAGGCCGGGGCCAACGTCCTGACTTTC.

This chain uses TRBV6-5 with TRBJ2-1, with a tentative D call TRBD2 (6 bases). CDR3 length: 14 residues. CDR1 and CDR2 (germline): MNHEY, SVGAGI. V lost 7 bases, J lost 3 bases, and 13 bases lay in between. The CDR3: CASTVGRGYNEQFF. In nucleotides, the CDR3 is TGTGCCAGCACCGTCGGGCGGGGCTACAATGAGCAGTTCTTC.

In DNA, the CDR3 is TGTGCCAGCAGTACCGGGACAATCAGCGAGCAGTACTTC. Translating it yields CASSTGTISEQYF. The rearrangement uses TRBV6-5 and TRBJ2-7; weak D call: TRBD1 (6 bases). Germline-derived CDR1 and CDR2 are MNHEY and SVGAGI. This CDR3 has 13 amino acids. The V gene lost 5 bases and the J gene lost 6 bases, with 14 bases spanning the gap.

With regard to this clone: Other DNA sequences in the same sample also yield this CDR3. V usage is TRBV6-1 and J usage is TRBJ2-7, with D possibly being TRBD1 (5 bases). The CDR3 covers 13 residues. Per germline, CDR1 MNHNS and CDR2 SASEGT. Between the trimmed V and J ends, which lost 2 bases and 0 bases, there was a span of 5 bases. CDR3 residues: CASSEQGSYEQYF. For the CDR3, the DNA is TGTGCCAGCAGTGAACAGGGCTCCTACGAGCAGTACTTC.

This clone was detected only a few times. The rearrangement links TRBV20-1 to TRBJ1-5; possible D gene TRBD1, 5 bases. Deletions cut 3 bases from V and 2 bases from J, with 14 bases between. This CDR3 is 15 amino acids long. The germline gives CDR1 DFQATT, CDR2 SNEGSKA (reference sequence). CDR3 region: CSASRGTGGNQPQHF. The CDR3 nucleotides are TGCAGTGCTAGTCGGGGGACTGGTGGCAATCAGCCCCAGCATTTT.

The CDR3 loop is CASSPGDRSAEAFF. The DNA of the CDR3 is TGTGCCAGCAGCCCCGGAGACAGGTCCGCTGAAGCTTTCTTT. The V and J genes are TRBV13 and TRBJ1-1; TRBD1 might be the D (6 bases). This CDR3 comprises 14 residues. The V gene's germline CDR1 is PRHDT and CDR2 FYEKMQ (reference sequence). The V end lost 5 bases, the J end lost 6 bases, and 16 bases lay between the germline ends.

The chain carries TRBV11-2 and TRBJ1-3, with D perhaps TRBD1 (5 bases). This CDR3 region has 15 residues. Germline V gives CDR1 SGHAT, CDR2 FQNNGV. Trimming removed 5 bases at V and 0 bases at J, with 11 bases between. CDR3 residues: CASSIGALSGNTIYF. The CDR3 coding sequence is TGTGCCAGCAGCATAGGGGCGCTCTCTGGAAACACCATATATTTT.

The gene calls are TRBV4-1 and TRBJ2-1; D is unclear. Looked up from germline, CDR1 is MGHRA and CDR2 is YSYEKL. V dropped 0 bases and J dropped 6 bases, with 3 bases sitting between them. The CDR3 contains 12 residues. The CDR3 DNA is TGCGCCAGCAGCCAAGACGGCAATGAGCAGTTCTTC. Translating it yields CASSQDGNEQFF.

The rearrangement joins TRBV11-2 to TRBJ1-4; 7 bases map to TRBD1. The CDR3 is 14 residues long. Germline lookup yields CDR1 SGHAT and CDR2 FQNNGV. The V segment lost 5 bases and the J segment 4 bases; nucleotides outside the gene matches: 4. The CDR3 here is CASSRRDSNEKLFF. The CDR3, as DNA: TGTGCCAGCAGCCGCCGGGACAGTAATGAAAAACTGTTTTTT. The whole variable domain, filled in from reference TRBV11-2 and TRBJ1-4, reads EAGVAQSPRYKIIEKRQSVAFWCNPISGHATLYWYQQILGQGPKLLIQFQNNGVVDDSQLPKDRFSAERLKGVDSTLKIQPAKLEDSAVYLCASSRRDSNEKLFFGSGTQLSVL.

The chain uses TRBV9 and TRBJ2-2, with TRBD2 identical over 8 bases. J lost 6 bases, V lost 3 bases, and 10 bases had no gene match. The CDR3 sequence is 16 residues long. CDR1 is SGDLS, CDR2 YYNGEE, per germline. The CDR3 protein is CASSATGGPAPGELFF. The CDR3 DNA reads TGTGCCAGCAGCGCGACGGGGGGGCCGGCTCCCGGGGAGCTGTTTTTT.

J is TRBJ2-5 and V is TRBV27; 16 nucleotides match TRBD2. Losses at the gene ends were 2 bases for V and 0 bases for J; bases not matched to a gene: 12. The CDR3 spans 21 residues. In germline, CDR1 is MNHEY, CDR2 SMNVEV (reference sequence). CDR3 nucleotide sequence: TGTGCCAGCAGTTTAGGCTGGGGGACTAGCGGGGGGGCAGTCAACCAAGAGACCCAGTACTTC. Protein: CASSLGWGTSGGAVNQETQYF.

The V gene is TRBV5-1, the J gene TRBJ2-3, with D uncertain. The ends were cut back, 5 bases at V and 0 bases at J, with 16 bases in the middle. The germline V gene has CDR1 SGHRS and CDR2 YFSETQ. This CDR3 is 16 amino acids long. CDR3 region: CASRPPRSSSTDTQYF. The CDR3 DNA reads TGCGCCAGCAGGCCTCCCCGGTCTTCTAGCACAGATACGCAGTATTTT.

A single count supports this clone. The J gene is TRBJ2-7, the V gene TRBV12-3 or TRBV12-4, with a possible D match to TRBD1 (6 bases). The CDR3 sequence is 13 residues long. Trimming left V 7 bases short and J 1 base short, with 11 bases between. In DNA form, the CDR3 reads TGTGCCAGCATTCAACAGGGTTCCTACGAGCAGTACTTC. The encoded protein is CASIQQGSYEQYF.

The chain uses TRBV19 and TRBJ1-2; weak D call: TRBD1 (6 bases). V shed 9 bases and J shed 7 bases, with 15 bases lying between them. Germline CDR1 is LNHDA and CDR2 is SQIVND (reference sequence). The CDR3 is made up of 12 amino acids. The CDR3 bases are TGTGCCAGCAATAGGGGGTTTTCTGGCTACACCTTC. As protein: CASNRGFSGYTF.

This rearrangement joins TRBV19 to TRBJ1-1; 7 bases align to TRBD1. The V segment lost 5 bases and the J segment 3 bases; nucleotides outside the gene matches: 12. Per germline, CDR1 LNHDA and CDR2 SQIVND (reference sequence). The CDR3 is made up of 16 amino acids. The CDR3 reads CASSDREEGGDTEAFF. The CDR3 coding sequence is TGTGCCAGTAGTGACAGGGAAGAAGGTGGGGACACTGAAGCTTTCTTT.

The chain links TRBV7-9 to TRBJ1-3, with unresolved D. V gave up 9 bases and J gave up 4 bases, with 13 bases separating them. From germline, CDR1 is SEHNR and CDR2 FQNEAQ (reference sequence). This CDR3 region has 13 residues. This CDR3 is CASMEAAGNTIYF. The CDR3 DNA is TGTGCCAGTATGGAGGCAGCAGGAAACACCATATATTTT.

This clone was counted a few times. V is TRBV10-1 and J is TRBJ2-7; possible D gene TRBD1, 5 bases. The germline CDR1 and CDR2 sequences are WNHNN and SYGVQD (reference sequence). V shed 5 bases and J shed 6 bases, with 8 bases lying between them. The CDR3 is 11 amino acids. The CDR3 protein is CASSLGAEQYF. Written as DNA, the CDR3 is TGCGCCAGCAGTTTAGGGGCCGAGCAGTACTTC.